The sequence of this T cell receptor beta chain was determined in a study of blood T cell repertoires in COVID-19. At the level of the study: Acute-phase and convalescent COVID-19 samples originated in the United States, Italy and Spain.

This clone is a singleton in its sample. Per the original data handling: Reference gene primer amplification gave estimated nucleated cell counts. Only in-frame clones appear in the TCRdb table, and some are missing; sequencing was by immunoSEQ multiplex PCR. D and trimming come from the DNA, and the V and J calls and clone size come from that table. The table includes about 300,000 clones, about 90% detected once. The CDR3 consists of 15 residues. The junction had 7 bases not matched to a gene; V was cut back by 1 base and J by 5 bases. In germline, CDR1 is SGHVS, CDR2 FNYEAQ. This receptor was identified in a woman aged 25 to 39 who had recovered from COVID-19. V usage is TRBV7-6 and J usage is TRBJ2-5; 7 bases match TRBD2. The sample taken for sequencing was PBMCs or T cells enriched from blood (not recorded which). CDR3 in amino acids: CASSLGYGLEETQYF. CDR3 in DNA: TGTGCCAGCAGCTTAGGGTATGGACTAGAGGAGACCCAGTACTTC.